This T cell receptor beta chain was sequenced in a study of CD8+ T cells in alopecia areata. About the study: Treated patients received oral tofacitinib, 5 to 10 mg twice daily. A 6-month off-drug phase came after tofacitinib, which had lasted 6 to 18 months.

V was clipped by 3 bases and J by 4 bases, with 12 bases between them. Germline CDR1 SQVTM, CDR2 ANQGSEA. The CDR3 totals 13 residues. Extraction and reverse transcription of RNA yielded cDNA as the sequencing template. Here immunoSEQ multiplex PCR was the method, and the copy in TCRdb shows in-frame clones only, minus some. The sample lists around 98,000 clones; about 45% were seen once. Patients with alopecia areata provided lesional scalp punch biopsies as well as peripheral blood. This TCR derives from a human donor with alopecia areata. The genes are TRBV29-1 and TRBJ1-2; D is unresolved. Sequencing was done on a sample of CD4+ T cells sorted from blood. In nucleotides, the CDR3 is TGCAGCGTTGAGGCCCAGAGGATCTATGGCTACACCTTC. This sequence encodes CSVEAQRIYGYTF. Full variable domain (outside the CDR3, taken from reference TRBV29-1 and TRBJ1-2): SAVISQKPSRDICQRGTSLTIQCQVDSQVTMMFWYRQQPGQSLTLIATANQGSEATYESGFVIDKFPISRPNLTFSTLTVSNMSPEDSSIYLCSVEAQRIYGYTFGSGTRLTVV.